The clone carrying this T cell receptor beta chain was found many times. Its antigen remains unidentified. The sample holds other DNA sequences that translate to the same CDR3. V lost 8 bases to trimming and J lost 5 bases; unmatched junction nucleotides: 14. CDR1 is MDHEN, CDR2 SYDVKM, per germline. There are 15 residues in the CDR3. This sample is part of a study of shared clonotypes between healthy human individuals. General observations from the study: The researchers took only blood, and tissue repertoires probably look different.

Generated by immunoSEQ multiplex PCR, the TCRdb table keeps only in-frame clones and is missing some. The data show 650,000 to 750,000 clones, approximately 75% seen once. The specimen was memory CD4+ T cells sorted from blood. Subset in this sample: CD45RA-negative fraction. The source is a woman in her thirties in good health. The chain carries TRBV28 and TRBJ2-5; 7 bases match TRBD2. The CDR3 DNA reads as TGTGCCAGCTCCCTAAGCGGGGTTTCGGGGGAGACCCAGTACTTC. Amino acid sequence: CASSLSGVSGETQYF.